A selection of T cell receptor beta chains follows, all from one sample in a study of CD8+ T cells in alopecia areata. Sequenced by immunoSEQ multiplex PCR; TCRdb stores in-frame clones only, minus some. The sample holds roughly 140,000 clones; 51% are singletons and the top ten take 0.85% to 1%. The material sequenced was CD4+ T cells sorted from blood, taken at week 0. These receptors were obtained from a human donor with alopecia areata. CDR3s include the opening cysteine and the closing phenylalanine or tryptophan. The order of the fields is V gene, clone size, D gene, J gene, CDR3 DNA, CDR3 protein. A D gene is named only where the DNA matches it firmly. Size tells how often a clone was seen (once, few, many) or the class of an expanded clone, and some rows leave it out.

>TRBV30|few|-|TRBJ1-2
TGTGCCTGGAGTAAAATGGGGGAGAAGAATGGCTACACCTTC
CAWSKMGEKNGYTF
>TRBV2|-|-|TRBJ1-2
TGTGCCAGCATGGGCGGCTACACCTTC
CASMGGYTF
>TRBV29-1|-|-|TRBJ2-1
TGCAGCGTTGTCCCAGGATATACCAATGAGCAGTTCTTC
CSVVPGYTNEQFF
>TRBV4-3|few|-|TRBJ2-1
TGCGCCAGCAGCCAAGCACCAACTGTGGGGGAGCAGTTCTTC
CASSQAPTVGEQFF
>TRBV29-1|few|-|TRBJ1-1
TGCAGCGTGGTAAGGGGGATAGACACTGAAGCTTTCTTT
CSVVRGIDTEAFF
>TRBV28|-|-|TRBJ1-1
TGTGCCAGCAATACGCCGGGGATCACTGAAGCTTTCTTT
CASNTPGITEAFF
>TRBV30|once|TRBD2|TRBJ2-5
TGTGCCTGGAGTGCGACTAGCGGGAGGGCAGAGACCCAGTACTTC
CAWSATSGRAETQYF
>TRBV7-3|-|-|TRBJ2-1
TGTGCCAGCAGCTTTACAGGAGGGGGCAATGAGCAGTTCTTC
CASSFTGGGNEQFF
>TRBV6-5|few|TRBD1|TRBJ2-4
TGTGCCAGCAGAGGGACAGGGGGGCGAAACATTCAGTACTTC
CASRGTGGRNIQYF
>TRBV7-2|-|TRBD2|TRBJ2-1
TGTGCCAGCACCCCCCGACGACTAGCGGGAGACAATGAGCAGTTCTTC
CASTPRRLAGDNEQFF
>TRBV2|-|-|TRBJ2-1
TGTGCCAGCAGTGAAGCGGGCAATGAGCAGTTCTTC
CASSEAGNEQFF
>TRBV30|-|-|TRBJ2-3
TGTGCCTGGAGTGTACGACAGGCTCGCACAGATACGCAGTATTTT
CAWSVRQARTDTQYF